These 6 T cell receptor beta chains came from one sample sequenced in a study of blood T cell repertoires in COVID-19. Using immunoSEQ multiplex PCR, the repertoire was profiled, and TCRdb retains in-frame clones only, with some absent. The table records about 500,000 clones, 80% to 90% of them present only once. The specimen was peripheral blood. The receptor source for this set is a man between 18 and 29 years old with COVID-19, enrolled during active disease.

This chain links TRBV7-2 with TRBJ2-1, with a weak D call TRBD2 (6 bases). There are 15 residues in the CDR3. Germline-derived CDR1 and CDR2 are SGHTA and FQGNSA. Trimming pared 2 bases from V and 0 bases from J, leaving 8 bases between. The CDR3 bases are TGTGCCAGCAGCTTACGGGGGAGCTCCTACAATGAGCAGTTCTTC. Translation gives CASSLRGSSYNEQFF.

The gene calls are TRBV11-3 and TRBJ2-7; TRBD1 matches 8 bases. The CDR3 contains 13 residues. Per the germline V gene, CDR1 is SGHNT and CDR2 is YENEEA. Trimming took 5 bases from V and 2 from J; bases not matched to a gene: 2. DNA of the CDR3: TGTGCCAGCAGCGCCAGGGGGCCCTACGAGCAGTACTTC. This encodes CASSARGPYEQYF.

The table lists this clone with a count of one. The chain carries TRBV24-1 and TRBJ2-1; the D gene is possibly TRBD2 (6 bases). Between the trimmed V and J ends, which lost 10 bases and 7 bases, there was a span of 16 bases. Germline V lookup: CDR1 KGHDR, CDR2 SFDVKD. CDR3 length: 13 amino acids. CDR3 in DNA: TGTGCCACTATGGGGACTCGTAAAAATGAGCAGTTCTTC. The encoded protein is CATMGTRKNEQFF.

The chain is built from TRBV3-1 (or the pseudogene TRBV3-2) and TRBJ2-4; TRBD2 matches 7 bases. Per the germline V gene, CDR1 is LGHDT and CDR2 is YNNKEL (reference sequence). The J segment lost 15 bases and the V segment lost 3 bases, leaving 14 bases of the junction unmatched. The CDR3 loop spans 14 amino acids. The CDR3 sequence is CASSQTLRERGTYF. In nucleotides, the CDR3 is TGTGCCAGCAGCCAGACCCTCAGGGAGCGGGGCACGTACTTC.

The chain is built from TRBV18 and TRBJ2-7; D possibly corresponds to TRBD2 (6 bases). Germline V gene lookup returns CDR1 KGHSH and CDR2 LQKENI. This CDR3 region has 14 residues. V was clipped by 2 bases and J by 2 bases, with 10 bases between them. CDR3 coding DNA: TGTGCCAGCTCACCAGGGACTCACACCTACGAGCAGTACTTC. Translated: CASSPGTHTYEQYF.

The rearrangement links TRBV11-2 to TRBJ2-7; no firm D call. This CDR3 has 15 residues. Germline V gives CDR1 SGHAT, CDR2 FQNNGV. V lost 5 bases to trimming and J lost 0 bases, with 14 bases between them. CDR3 protein: CASSILGRSSYEQYF. The CDR3 DNA sequence: TGTGCCAGCAGCATCCTCGGAAGGAGCTCCTACGAGCAGTACTTC.